The sequence of this T cell receptor beta chain was determined in a study of a mutant IDH1 vaccine in newly diagnosed glioma. Of note for this clone: Antigen: not known.

The table came from immunoSEQ multiplex PCR; TCRdb's copy has only in-frame clones and leaves some out. The sample lists 75,000 to 80,000 clones, about 91% occurring once. The sample's time point: week 5, during vaccination. Vaccinated patients received 300 ug of mutant IDH1 20-mer peptide per dose, with topical imiquimod. CDR1 is MDHEN, CDR2 SYDVKM, per germline. J gave up 5 bases and V 0 bases, and 5 bases lay outside the gene matches. The CDR3 sequence is 17 residues long. The source material was PBMCs, sampled from a glioma patient whose treatment included an IDH1 peptide vaccine. The source of this sequence is a woman aged 45-65 years with glioma. The chain links TRBV28 to TRBJ2-5; 14 bases match TRBD2. The CDR3 sequence: CASSLWGTSGRGETQYF. In DNA form, the CDR3 reads TGTGCCAGCAGTTTATGGGGGACTAGCGGGAGAGGGGAGACCCAGTACTTC.